The T cell receptor (beta chain) under discussion was sequenced for a study of beta chain features in type 1 diabetes. Background on the study: Cell yields, gender and age were comparable in patients and healthy donors.

Without exception, sorted populations had purity beyond 98%. Investigators reverse transcribed all isolated RNA, so they sequenced expressed TCRB transcripts. Clones were read by immunoSEQ multiplex PCR, and TCRdb kept only the in-frame ones, dropping some. The sample shows roughly 610,000 clones, about 14% of them seen only once. With 5 bases removed from V and 4 bases from J, the gap between germline ends came to 14 bases. There are 15 residues in the CDR3. Germline CDR1 MNHEY, CDR2 SVGAGI. This clone was seen a handful of times. This receptor was taken from a young man in good health. The specimen was naive CD4+ T cells from blood. The V and J genes are TRBV6-5 and TRBJ1-4, with D possibly being TRBD1 (6 bases). This CDR3 is CASSPPGQHNEKLFF. CDR3 DNA: TGTGCCAGCAGTCCTCCGGGACAACATAATGAAAAACTGTTTTTT.